One and the same sample provided the 31 T cell receptor beta chains below, sequenced in a study of control samples from healthy donors and cancer patients. TCRdb's table, derived via immunoSEQ multiplex PCR, lists solely in-frame clones and lacks some. The sample has 210,000 or so clones, approximately 90% seen once. Sequenced input: blood. All receptors come from a man aged 25-45 years in good health.

V gene TRBV24-1 combines with J gene TRBJ1-2; 8 bases map to TRBD1. With 2 bases clipped from V and 2 bases from J, the junction kept 0 bases outside the gene matches. The CDR3 is 14 residues long. The germline CDR1 and CDR2 sequences are KGHDR and SFDVKD. CDR3 region: CATSDWTGNYGYTF. The CDR3 DNA follows: TGTGCCACCAGTGATTGGACAGGGAACTATGGCTACACCTTC.

The V call is TRBV5-1, the J call TRBJ1-1; D may be TRBD1 (5 bases). CDR3 length: 13 amino acids. Trimming took off 4 bases at V and 4 bases at J, with 11 bases between the two ends. Germline-derived CDR1 and CDR2 are SGHRS and YFSETQ. Here the CDR3 DNA reads TGCGCCAGCAGCCCGACAGCGGGCACTGAAGCTTTCTTT. Amino acids: CASSPTAGTEAFF.

This chain joins TRBV19 and TRBJ2-6; D is possibly TRBD2 (6 bases). Between the trimmed V and J ends, which lost 8 bases and 2 bases, there was a span of 10 bases. Per germline, CDR1 LNHDA and CDR2 SQIVND (reference sequence). The CDR3 runs to 14 residues. CDR3: CASGTQAGANVLTF. CDR3 DNA sequence: TGTGCCAGTGGGACTCAAGCTGGGGCCAACGTCCTGACTTTC.

This rearrangement joins TRBV18 to TRBJ2-1; 7 bases are a match to TRBD1. Germline-derived CDR1 and CDR2 are KGHSH and LQKENI. Germline trimming cut 6 bases from V and 0 bases from J; bases unmatched to any gene: 8. The CDR3 has 16 residues. CDR3 bases: TGTGCCAGCTCTCGTCGGGACAGAAGCTCCTACAATGAGCAGTTCTTC. It is translated as CASSRRDRSSYNEQFF.

The V gene is TRBV5-8, the J gene TRBJ2-1; a weak D match, TRBD2 (7 bases). V was cut by 2 bases and J by 4 bases, with 10 bases left in between. From germline, CDR1 is SGHTS and CDR2 YDEGEE. This CDR3 region has 14 residues. The CDR3 nucleotides are TGTGCCAGCAGCTTAGGGGGAGGGTACAATGAGCAGTTCTTC. It specifies CASSLGGGYNEQFF.

The CDR3 region has the DNA TGTGCCATCAGTGAGGGCGTAGGGGGCGATGAAAAACTGTTTTTT. This encodes CAISEGVGGDEKLFF. The chain links TRBV10-3 to TRBJ1-4; 7 nucleotides align to TRBD1. V was clipped by 2 bases and J by 6 bases; unmatched bases: 6. The germline gives CDR1 ENHRY, CDR2 SYGVKD. CDR3 length equals 15 residues.

This chain uses TRBV30 with TRBJ2-1; unclear D gene. CDR1 GTSNPN and CDR2 SVGIG come from the germline V gene (reference sequence). V was cut by 4 bases and J by 1 base, with 11 bases left in between. The CDR3 loop spans 14 amino acids. For the CDR3, the DNA is TGTGCCTGGAAACTGGGTCCTTCCTACAATGAGCAGTTCTTC. Protein product: CAWKLGPSYNEQFF.

The chain recombines TRBV2 with TRBJ2-7; D assignment may be TRBD1 or TRBD2 (5 bases each). From germline, CDR1 is SNHLY and CDR2 FYNNEI. This CDR3 has 12 amino acids. Trimming removed 3 bases at V and 4 bases at J, with 7 bases between. The CDR3 nucleotides are TGTGCCAGCAGTGAGGGGGAGTACGAGCAGTACTTC. It codes for CASSEGEYEQYF.

This clone was seen once. Here the CDR3 DNA reads TGTGCCAGCAGAGGAGGTCCCTCACAGGCTAATGAAAAACTGTTTTTT. Protein: CASRGGPSQANEKLFF. The rearrangement joins TRBV7-9 to TRBJ1-4, with TRBD1 as a possible D gene (5 bases). This CDR3 region has 16 residues. V was shortened by 6 bases and J by 3 bases, with 17 bases between the two germline ends. Germline assignment: CDR1 SEHNR and CDR2 FQNEAQ (reference sequence).

The chain employs TRBV5-1 and TRBJ1-2; D not resolved. Trimming pared 0 bases from V and 7 bases from J, leaving 7 bases between. The CDR3 contains 12 residues. Per the germline V gene, CDR1 is SGHRS and CDR2 is YFSETQ. The chain's CDR3 is CASSLDWGGYTF. CDR3 nucleotides: TGCGCCAGCAGCTTGGACTGGGGTGGCTACACCTTC.

The chain combines TRBV15 with TRBJ2-3, with TRBD2 matching 8 bases. The CDR3 loop spans 16 amino acids. The ends lost 0 bases at V and 10 bases at J; junction bases unmatched: 12. Germline assignment: CDR1 LNHNV and CDR2 YYDKDF (reference sequence). The CDR3 DNA sequence: TGTGCCACCAGCAGAGATCTGGCGGGGGGCCAAGCGGCGCAGTATTTT. Its translation: CATSRDLAGGQAAQYF.

V is TRBV27 and J is TRBJ1-6, with TRBD1 matching 10 bases. The CDR3 contains 13 residues. The V segment lost 5 bases and the J segment 9 bases; nucleotides outside the gene matches: 1. Looked up from germline, CDR1 is MNHEY and CDR2 is SMNVEV (reference sequence). This chain's CDR3 is CASSGTGVSPLHF. CDR3 bases: TGTGCCAGCAGTGGGACAGGGGTTTCACCCCTCCACTTT.

CDR3 in DNA: TGTGCCAGCAGGCTCGGACTAGCGGGCACAGATACGCAGTATTTT. It is translated as CASRLGLAGTDTQYF. The J gene is TRBJ2-3, the V gene TRBV27; 10 nucleotides match TRBD2. In germline, CDR1 is MNHEY, CDR2 SMNVEV (reference sequence). After removal of 6 bases from V and 1 base from J, the junction contained 4 bases not matched to a gene. The CDR3 runs to 15 residues.

The rearrangement uses TRBV24-1 and TRBJ1-5; D is uncertain. Germline assignment: CDR1 KGHDR and CDR2 SFDVKD. The V end lost 5 bases, the J end lost 1 base, and 11 bases lay between the germline ends. This CDR3 contains 15 residues. The CDR3 nucleotides read TGTGCCACCAGTGCCGGGTCGGGGAGCAATCAGCCCCAGCATTTT. Amino acid sequence: CATSAGSGSNQPQHF.

This chain links TRBV9 with TRBJ2-3; D may be TRBD1 or TRBD2 (8 bases each). Germline CDR1 reads SGDLS; CDR2 reads YYNGEE. The V and J ends lost 6 bases and 3 bases respectively, with 20 bases between them. CDR3 length: 16 residues. In DNA, the CDR3 is TGTGCCAGCACCCGTAGCGGGACAGGTGGGACAGATACGCAGTATTTT. Translation gives CASTRSGTGGTDTQYF.

This clone is a singleton in its sample. The gene calls are TRBV4-2 and TRBJ1-1; tentatively, D is TRBD1 (5 bases). The CDR3 runs to 15 residues. CDR1 and CDR2 from the germline V gene are LGHNA and YNFKEQ. The ends were cut back, 2 bases at V and 4 bases at J, with 14 bases in the middle. In nucleotides, the CDR3 is TGTGCCAGCAGCCAACAGGCCGGGGGGAGCACTGAAGCTTTCTTT. Amino acids: CASSQQAGGSTEAFF.

V and J are TRBV2 and TRBJ1-4; D is possibly TRBD1 (5 bases). Trimming stripped 7 bases from V and 6 bases from J, with 12 bases between. The CDR3 covers 13 residues. The V gene's germline CDR1 is SNHLY and CDR2 FYNNEI. The CDR3 DNA reads TGTGCCAGCAACGGGGCAAGGGATGAAAAACTGTTTTTT. Translated, it gives CASNGARDEKLFF.

V and J are TRBV7-6 and TRBJ2-7, with D perhaps TRBD2 (6 bases). The CDR3 runs 12 residues. The V gene lost 5 bases and the J gene lost 8 bases, with 13 bases spanning the gap. Germline V lookup: CDR1 SGHVS, CDR2 FNYEAQ. CDR3 protein: CASSPSGGKQYF. The CDR3, as DNA: TGTGCCAGCAGCCCCAGTGGGGGGAAGCAGTACTTC.

V is TRBV28 and J is TRBJ2-7; 7 nucleotides match TRBD2. V lost 5 bases and J lost 5; bases outside the gene matches: 6. The CDR3 has 13 residues. Germline V gene sequence: CDR1 MDHEN, CDR2 SYDVKM. The CDR3, as DNA: TGTGCCAGCAGTCCCGGGGGGATCGACGAGCAGTACTTC. Its protein is CASSPGGIDEQYF.

The rearrangement links TRBV5-6 to TRBJ2-5, with 10 bases identical to TRBD2. Germline-derived CDR1 and CDR2 are SGHDT and YYEEEE. V lost 0 bases, J lost 4 bases, and 6 bases stayed unmatched. This CDR3 spans 16 amino acids. In nucleotides, the CDR3 is TGTGCCAGCAGCTTGGGGAAGCGGGGGGGAGGAGAGACCCAGTACTTC. Translating it yields CASSLGKRGGGETQYF.

In nucleotides, the CDR3 is TGTGCCTGGTGGAGGGACAGGGGGAACACTGAAGCTTTCTTT. Translating it yields CAWWRDRGNTEAFF. The chain couples TRBV30 to TRBJ1-1; 10 bases are shared with TRBD1. The CDR3 consists of 14 residues. Germline-derived CDR1 and CDR2 are GTSNPN and SVGIG (reference sequence). The V segment lost 5 bases and the J segment 1 base; nucleotides outside the gene matches: 4.

This clone was counted once. The chain joins TRBV10-3 to TRBJ1-5; no clear D. In germline, CDR1 is ENHRY, CDR2 SYGVKD. The V and J ends lost 1 base and 5 bases respectively, with 9 bases between them. The CDR3 totals 14 residues. CDR3 nucleotide sequence: TGTGCCATCAGTGAGTATAGGCTTGATCAGCCCCAGCATTTT. It codes for CAISEYRLDQPQHF.

This clone was picked up one time. This sequence joins TRBV24-1 and TRBJ2-7; D call uncertain. The CDR3 loop spans 14 amino acids. Trimming removed 2 bases from V and 3 bases from J, with 10 bases in between. The germline CDR1 and CDR2 sequences are KGHDR and SFDVKD. The CDR3 spells CATSDSNSNYEQYF. The CDR3 DNA reads TGTGCCACCAGTGATTCTAACAGTAACTACGAGCAGTACTTC.

J is TRBJ1-4 and V is TRBV7-9; unclear D gene. Germline V CDR1 and CDR2: SEHNR, FQNEAQ (reference sequence). V was shortened by 5 bases and J by 5 bases, with 6 bases between the two germline ends. This CDR3 is 12 amino acids long. The CDR3 bases are TGTGCCAGCAGCGCTTCGAATGAAAAACTGTTTTTT. This sequence encodes CASSASNEKLFF.

The chain recombines TRBV6-6 with TRBJ1-1, with 8 bases lining up with TRBD1. This CDR3 is 14 amino acids long. Germline lookup yields CDR1 MNHNY and CDR2 SVGAGI (reference sequence). V lost 5 bases and J lost 4; bases outside the gene matches: 6. The CDR3 is CASSQDREGTEAFF. In DNA, the CDR3 is TGTGCCAGCAGTCAGGACAGGGAGGGCACTGAAGCTTTCTTT.

The chain's CDR3 is CASSPGTGQENQPQHF. In nucleotides, the CDR3 is TGCGCCAGCAGCCCGGGGACAGGACAAGAAAATCAGCCCCAGCATTTT. The rearrangement uses TRBV5-1 and TRBJ1-5, with 8 bases lining up with TRBD1. The V gene's germline CDR1 is SGHRS and CDR2 YFSETQ. The CDR3 contains 16 residues. V was clipped by 4 bases and J by 4 bases; unmatched bases: 10.

The chain uses TRBV11-3 and TRBJ2-7, with a weak D call TRBD2 (5 bases). With 5 bases removed from V and 2 bases from J, the gap between germline ends came to 10 bases. Per germline, CDR1 SGHNT and CDR2 YENEEA. The CDR3 extends over 13 amino acids. The CDR3, as DNA: TGTGCCAGCAGCCCCTCGGGGACCTACGAGCAGTACTTC. Its protein is CASSPSGTYEQYF.

The chain combines TRBV4-1 with TRBJ2-7; TRBD2 matches at 11 bases. The CDR3 runs to 16 residues. J was trimmed by 1 base and V by 3 bases; bases with no gene match: 5. Looked up from germline, CDR1 is MGHRA and CDR2 is YSYEKL. CDR3 amino acids: CASSHNSGGASYEQYF. As DNA, the CDR3 is TGCGCCAGCAGCCATAATAGCGGGGGGGCATCCTACGAGCAGTACTTC.

The chain employs TRBV5-6 and TRBJ2-3; D is unclear. Between the trimmed V and J ends, which lost 0 bases and 1 base, there was a span of 9 bases. The germline V gene has CDR1 SGHDT and CDR2 YYEEEE. The CDR3 length is 15 residues. Here the CDR3 DNA reads TGTGCCAGCAGCTTGGAAGGGCTGGGCACAGATACGCAGTATTTT. As protein: CASSLEGLGTDTQYF.

This chain uses TRBV27 with TRBJ1-1; no definite D call. CDR1 MNHEY and CDR2 SMNVEV come from the germline V gene (reference sequence). Trimming took 7 bases from V and 2 from J, leaving 11 bases between them. The CDR3 has 13 amino acids. The CDR3 spells CASIGRSNTEAFF. The CDR3 bases are TGTGCCAGCATTGGAAGGTCTAACACTGAAGCTTTCTTT.

V gene TRBV27 combines with J gene TRBJ2-7, with unresolved D. This CDR3 contains 13 residues. The germline CDR1 and CDR2 sequences are MNHEY and SMNVEV (reference sequence). Trimming took 3 bases from V and 0 from J, leaving 6 bases between them. The CDR3 region has the DNA TGTGCCAGCAGTTTCAAGGCCTCCTACGAGCAGTACTTC. It yields the protein CASSFKASYEQYF.